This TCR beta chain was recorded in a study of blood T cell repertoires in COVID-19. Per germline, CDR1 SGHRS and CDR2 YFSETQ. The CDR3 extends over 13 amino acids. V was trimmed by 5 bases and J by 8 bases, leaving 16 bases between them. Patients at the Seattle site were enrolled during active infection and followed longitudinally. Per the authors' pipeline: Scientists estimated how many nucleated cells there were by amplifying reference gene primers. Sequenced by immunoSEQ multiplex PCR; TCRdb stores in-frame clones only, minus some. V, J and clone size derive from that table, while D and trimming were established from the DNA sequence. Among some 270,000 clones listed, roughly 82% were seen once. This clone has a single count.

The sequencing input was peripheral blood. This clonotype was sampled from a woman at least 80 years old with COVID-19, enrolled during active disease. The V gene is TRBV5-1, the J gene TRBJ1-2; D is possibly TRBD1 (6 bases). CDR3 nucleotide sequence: TGCGCCAGCAGTCCTACAGGGATAGGGGGCTACACCTTC. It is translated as CASSPTGIGGYTF. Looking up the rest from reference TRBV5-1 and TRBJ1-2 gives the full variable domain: KAGVTQTPRYLIKTRGQQVTLSCSPISGHRSVSWYQQTPGQGLQFLFEYFSETQRNKGNFPGRFSGRQFSNSRSEMNVSTLELGDSALYLCASSPTGIGGYTFGSGTRLTVV.